This T cell receptor (beta chain) was documented in a study of T cell responses to AZD1222 COVID-19 vaccine. The CDR3 consists of 13 residues. CDR1 and CDR2 (germline): SGHRS, YFSETQ. V lost 7 bases and J lost 5, with 10 bases in between. The table came from immunoSEQ multiplex PCR; TCRdb's copy has only in-frame clones and leaves some out. The table lists under 200,000 clones, about nine tenths of them singletons, with approximately 1.6% in the top ten. This clone showed up just a few times. This specimen consisted of peripheral blood, obtained on day 0 of AZD1222 vaccination. The TCR originated in an adult in good health. The chain is built from TRBV5-1 and TRBJ1-6, with D perhaps matching TRBD1 (6 bases). The CDR3 reads CASRAGDNSPLHF. For the CDR3, the DNA is TGCGCCAGCCGGGCAGGGGATAATTCACCCCTCCACTTT. The full variable domain, rest sourced from reference TRBV5-1 and TRBJ1-6, is KAGVTQTPRYLIKTRGQQVTLSCSPISGHRSVSWYQQTPGQGLQFLFEYFSETQRNKGNFPGRFSGRQFSNSRSEMNVSTLELGDSALYLCASRAGDNSPLHFGNGTRLTVT.